Listed below are T cell receptor beta chains from one sample, sequenced in a study of CD8 T cells in Susac syndrome. TCRdb re-called the immunoSEQ multiplex PCR reads through MiXCR, storing one row per CDR3 protein. The table has tens of thousands of distinct CDR3 sequences, about 95% seen once. Sequenced sample: CD8+ T cells from PBMCs. Receptor source: a human donor with multiple sclerosis. CDR3s include the opening cysteine and the closing phenylalanine or tryptophan. D genes are given only for firm matches. Rows may omit the clone size; those that give it use once, few, many or a size class.

clone size	D gene	V gene	J gene	CDR3 protein	CDR3 DNA
.	.	TRBV27	TRBJ2-7	CASSPTPVGEQYF	TGTGCCAGCAGTCCCACCCCGGTGGGCGAGCAGTACTTC
.	.	TRBV6-4	TRBJ1-1	CASSPTLTRGMNTEAFF	TGTGCCAGCAGTCCTACCCTCACCCGAGGTATGAACACTGAAGCTTTCTTT
.	.	TRBV3-1	TRBJ1-2	CASSQVGGPNGYTF	TGTGCCAGCAGCCAAGTGGGGGGACCCAATGGCTACACCTTC
.	.	TRBV27	TRBJ1-1	CASSPQWNTEAFF	TGTGCCAGCAGTCCCCAGTGGAATACTGAAGCTTTCTTT
.	.	TRBV20-1	TRBJ1-2	CSAKGWQGMEGYTF	TGCAGTGCTAAAGGATGGCAGGGCATGGAGGGCTACACCTTC
.	.	TRBV13	TRBJ1-5	CASSFGGINQPQHF	TGTGCCAGCAGCTTCGGGGGGATTAATCAGCCCCAGCATTTT
.	TRBD2	TRBV12-3/TRBV12-4	TRBJ2-1	CASSGLARGEQFF	TGTGCCAGCAGCGGACTAGCGAGGGGTGAGCAGTTCTTC
once	.	TRBV5-4	TRBJ2-7	CASSLVGESYEQYF	TGTGCCAGCAGCTTGGTGGGGGAGAGCTACGAGCAGTACTTC
.	.	TRBV27	TRBJ1-5	CASSLDSDSWPQHF	TGTGCCAGCAGTTTAGACAGCGATAGTTGGCCCCAGCATTTT
.	.	TRBV12-3/TRBV12-4	TRBJ2-5	CASKNSQETQYF	TGTGCCAGCAAAAACAGTCAAGAGACCCAGTACTTC
.	TRBD1	TRBV25-1	TRBJ2-7	CASSDRYGGQGAYEQYF	TGTGCCAGCAGTGATCGATATGGGGGACAGGGGGCCTACGAGCAGTACTTC
once	TRBD1	TRBV15	TRBJ2-1	CATDPGQGGEQFF	TGTGCCACCGACCCGGGACAGGGGGGTGAGCAGTTCTTC
.	.	TRBV9	TRBJ1-4	CASSVGDRLNEKLFF	TGTGCCAGCAGCGTAGGTGACAGGCTGAATGAAAAACTGTTTTTT
.	.	TRBV7-2	TRBJ2-7	CASSLGAQVLYEQYF	TGTGCCAGCAGCTTAGGTGCACAGGTATTATACGAGCAGTACTTC
.	TRBD2	TRBV2	TRBJ2-1	CASSVVISGSYNEQFF	TGTGCCAGCAGTGTTGTAATCAGCGGGAGTTACAATGAGCAGTTCTTC
once	TRBD2	TRBV3-1	TRBJ2-1	CAFSHTRTSGRAGFNEQFF	TGTGCCTTCAGCCACACGCGGACTAGCGGGAGGGCCGGTTTCAATGAGCAGTTCTTC
.	.	TRBV9	TRBJ1-5	CASSGGTPNQPQHF	TGTGCCAGCAGCGGCGGGACACCTAATCAGCCCCAGCATTTT
.	.	TRBV12-3/TRBV12-4	TRBJ2-5	CASSPRVASGLQETQYF	TGTGCCAGCAGTCCGAGGGTGGCGAGCGGGCTTCAAGAGACCCAGTACTTC
.	TRBD1	TRBV5-1	TRBJ2-5	CASSSDRVRETQYF	TGCGCCAGCAGCTCAGACAGGGTCCGGGAGACCCAGTACTTC
.	.	TRBV29-1	TRBJ2-2	CSVSDRTNTGELFF	TGCAGCGTCTCGGACAGAACAAACACCGGGGAGCTGTTTTTT
.	.	TRBV29-1	TRBJ2-1	CSVEDQGSGDEQFF	TGCAGCGTTGAAGATCAAGGGTCTGGGGATGAGCAGTTCTTC
.	.	TRBV13	TRBJ2-4	CASSLGAGPKNIQYF	TGTGCCAGCAGCTTAGGAGCAGGCCCTAAAAACATTCAGTACTTC
.	.	TRBV29-1	TRBJ2-1	CSVAGAREGNEQFF	TGCAGCGTCGCTGGGGCCCGGGAAGGGAATGAGCAGTTCTTC
.	.	TRBV5-1	TRBJ1-1	CASSFRYQNTEAFF	TGCGCCAGCAGCTTTCGATATCAGAACACTGAAGCTTTCTTT
.	.	TRBV19	TRBJ2-1	CASSEQGLYPNEQFF	TGTGCCAGTAGTGAGCAGGGCCTATACCCCAATGAGCAGTTCTTC
.	TRBD1	TRBV29-1	TRBJ1-2	CSVEAAGQGYGYTF	TGCAGCGTTGAAGCGGCCGGACAGGGGTATGGCTACACCTTC
.	.	TRBV7-9	TRBJ2-5	CASSLWGGGETQYF	TGTGCCAGCAGCTTATGGGGGGGCGGTGAGACCCAGTACTTC
.	.	TRBV3-1	TRBJ2-7	CASSQDAPGRYEQYF	TGTGCCAGCAGCCAAGACGCCCCGGGCCGCTACGAGCAGTACTTC
.	.	TRBV6-1	TRBJ1-5	CAIRKSFYSNQPQHF	TGTGCCATCCGCAAAAGCTTTTATAGCAATCAGCCCCAGCATTTT
.	TRBD2	TRBV7-8	TRBJ2-1	CASSLGELAGKFF	TGTGCCAGCAGCTTAGGCGAGCTAGCGGGAAAATTCTTC
.	.	TRBV27	TRBJ2-7	CASSLSGFFHEQYF	TGTGCCAGCAGTTTATCAGGGTTCTTCCACGAGCAGTACTTC
.	.	TRBV20-1	TRBJ2-7	CSARGPRHYEQYF	TGCAGTGCTAGAGGCCCCCGACACTACGAGCAGTACTTC
.	.	TRBV6-5	TRBJ2-7	CASSYLGAYEQYF	TGTGCCAGCAGTTATCTGGGGGCATACGAGCAGTACTTC
.	TRBD1	TRBV7-9	TRBJ1-2	CASSLTTGEDYGYTF	TGTGCCAGCAGCTTAACTACAGGGGAAGACTATGGCTACACCTTC
.	.	TRBV7-3	TRBJ2-5	CASSSGTFETQYF	TGTGCCAGCAGCTCCGGGACCTTTGAGACCCAGTACTTC
.	.	TRBV6-5	TRBJ1-4	CASSPNGRKLFF	TGTGCCAGCAGTCCCAACGGAAGAAAACTGTTTTTT
.	TRBD1	TRBV19	TRBJ2-7	CASSTDNDRGLREQYF	TGTGCCAGTAGTACTGATAACGACAGGGGGTTGAGGGAGCAGTACTTC
.	TRBD1	TRBV5-1	TRBJ1-1	CASSEVDRGQWTAFF	TGCGCCAGCAGCGAAGTTGACAGGGGGCAATGGACGGCTTTCTTT
.	TRBD2	TRBV7-9	TRBJ2-5	CATSGPYQETQYF	TGTGCCACTAGCGGCCCGTACCAAGAGACCCAGTACTTC
.	.	TRBV10-3	TRBJ2-7	CATAPQGLSYEQYF	TGTGCCACCGCGCCCCAGGGCCTCTCCTACGAGCAGTACTTC
.	.	TRBV29-1	TRBJ1-1	CSVEGLEAFF	TGCAGCGTGGAGGGGCTGGAAGCTTTCTTT
.	TRBD2	TRBV30	TRBJ2-1	CAWSGLAGGYNEQFF	TGTGCCTGGAGTGGCCTAGCGGGGGGCTACAATGAGCAGTTCTTC
once	.	TRBV4-1	TRBJ1-1	CASSQDPQGAGYTEAFF	TGCGCCAGCAGCCAAGACCCTCAAGGGGCGGGATACACTGAAGCTTTCTTT
.	.	TRBV27	TRBJ2-5	CASSFTGVETQYF	TGTGCCAGCAGTTTTACGGGGGTTGAGACCCAGTACTTC
.	TRBD2	TRBV19	TRBJ2-3	CASSRTSGSLDTQYF	TGTGCCAGTAGTCGGACTAGCGGGAGCCTGGATACGCAGTATTTT
.	TRBD2	TRBV6-2/TRBV6-3	TRBJ2-7	CASRTPPRGGQEQYF	TGTGCCAGCAGGACCCCGCCGCGGGGGGGCCAAGAGCAGTACTTC
.	.	TRBV20-1	TRBJ2-7	CSAFGRAFSYEQYF	TGCAGTGCTTTTGGACGGGCCTTCTCCTACGAGCAGTACTTC
.	.	TRBV7-8	TRBJ2-7	CASSPRGEYEQYF	TGTGCCAGCAGCCCAAGGGGGGAATACGAGCAGTACTTC